The text below deals with one TCR beta chain. The data belong to a study of blood T cell repertoires in COVID-19. Study summary: COVID-19 samples collected from the United States, Italy and Spain covered acute and convalescent phases.

Only in-frame clones appear in the TCRdb table, and some are missing; sequencing was by immunoSEQ multiplex PCR. Among over 150,000 clones listed, around 80% were seen once. CDR1 is SGHTA, CDR2 FQGNSA, per germline. The germline V and J ends were trimmed by 4 bases and 7 bases, with 11 bases remaining between them. The CDR3 contains 13 residues. Sequences were obtained from peripheral blood. The rearrangement links TRBV7-2 to TRBJ1-5, with D possibly being TRBD1 (5 bases). The sequence was obtained from a woman aged 60-75 years with acute or convalescent COVID-19. This chain's CDR3 is CASSWAGGQPQHF. DNA of the CDR3: TGTGCCAGCAGCTGGGCGGGGGGGCAGCCCCAGCATTTT. The whole variable domain, filled in from reference TRBV7-2 and TRBJ1-5, reads GAGVSQSPSNKVTEKGKDVELRCDPISGHTALYWYRQSLGQGLEFLIYFQGNSAPDKSGLPSDRFSAERTGGSVSTLTIQRTQQEDSAVYLCASSWAGGQPQHFGDGTRLSIL.